In its sample, the clone carrying this T cell receptor (beta chain) was seen once. The entry originates in a study of cytomegalovirus exposure and HLA in healthy donors. PCR employed 60 Vbeta and 13 Jbeta primers. The table came from immunoSEQ multiplex PCR; TCRdb's copy has only in-frame clones and leaves some out. The table lists 60,000 to 70,000 clones, roughly 70% of them singletons, with roughly 25% in the top ten. This receptor was obtained from a man aged 50-60 years in good health and CMV-seropositive. The sample consisted of PBMCs.

The CDR3 DNA sequence: TGTGCCAGCAGCTCGACTAGCGGGGCTGCCGGGGGCCACTACGAGCAGTACTTC. Translating gives CASSSTSGAAGGHYEQYF. This sequence joins TRBV7-9 and TRBJ2-7; TRBD2 matches 11 bases. CDR3 size: 18 residues. Germline V gene sequence: CDR1 SEHNR, CDR2 FQNEAQ (reference sequence). The junction had 14 bases not matched to a gene; V was cut back by 4 bases and J by 3 bases.